The 26 T cell receptor beta chains below come from one sample, sequenced in a study of T cell responses to AZD1222 COVID-19 vaccine. The data were produced by immunoSEQ multiplex PCR, yet TCRdb's version contains in-frame clones alone and is incomplete. The table lists some 130,000 clones, about 90% of them singletons, with about 1.9% in the top ten. Source: peripheral blood, taken on day 0 of AZD1222 vaccination. These receptors all come from an adult in good health.

J is TRBJ1-4 and V is TRBV28; a possible D gene is TRBD1 (5 bases). The ends were cut back, 2 bases at V and 3 bases at J, with 16 bases in the middle. Germline CDR1 MDHEN, CDR2 SYDVKM. The CDR3 is made up of 17 amino acids. The CDR3, as DNA: TGTGCCAGCAGTTTACAATTGACCTCAGGGCCTAATGAAAAACTGTTTTTT. It translates to CASSLQLTSGPNEKLFF.

V gene TRBV29-1 combines with J gene TRBJ1-2; TRBD1 is a possible D gene (5 bases). The germline V gene encodes CDR1 SQVTM and CDR2 ANQGSEA. The CDR3 has 14 amino acids. Trimming shortened V by 4 bases and J by 6 bases, and 18 bases separated the two germline ends. The CDR3 DNA sequence: TGCAGCGTTGTTAAGTCAGGGATAGGAGATGGCTACACCTTC. Encoded protein: CSVVKSGIGDGYTF.

The chain uses TRBV6-6 and TRBJ1-3, with 8 bases identical to TRBD1. CDR3 length: 15 amino acids. CDR1 and CDR2 from the germline V gene are MNHNY and SVGAGI (reference sequence). J gave up 1 base and V 6 bases, and 5 bases lay outside the gene matches. This chain's CDR3 is CASRGQGASGNTIYF. In DNA, the CDR3 is TGTGCCAGCAGGGGCCAGGGGGCGTCTGGAAACACCATATATTTT.

CDR3 sequence: CASSGGGQYEAGELFF. The DNA of the CDR3 is TGTGCCAGCAGTGGGGGAGGACAGTATGAGGCCGGGGAGCTGTTTTTT. J is TRBJ2-2 and V is TRBV2; D possibly uses TRBD1 or TRBD2 (6 bases each). The ends were cut back, 4 bases at V and 6 bases at J, with 18 bases in the middle. The CDR3 is 16 amino acids. Germline-derived CDR1 and CDR2 are SNHLY and FYNNEI.

The gene calls are TRBV2 and TRBJ2-2; the D is unclear. The germline V gene has CDR1 SNHLY and CDR2 FYNNEI. Trimming shortened V by 1 base and J by 5 bases, and 2 bases separated the two germline ends. The length of the CDR3 is 12 residues. CDR3 in amino acids: CASSEGTGELFF. CDR3 DNA sequence: TGTGCCAGCAGTGAAGGAACCGGGGAGCTGTTTTTT.

The CDR3 coding sequence is TGCGCCAGCAGCCAAGGCAGACAGGGCCACTATGGCTACACCTTC. This codes for CASSQGRQGHYGYTF. The V and J genes are TRBV4-3 and TRBJ1-2; 7 positions agree with TRBD1. The CDR3 is 15 residues long. The trim removed 1 base at V and 3 bases at J, leaving 5 bases unmatched. The germline V gene has CDR1 LGHNA and CDR2 YSLEER.

The V gene is TRBV30, the J gene TRBJ2-1; 12 nucleotides align to TRBD2. CDR1 and CDR2 (germline): GTSNPN, SVGIG (reference sequence). The CDR3 is 15 amino acids. The junction had 8 bases not matched to a gene; V was cut back by 4 bases and J by 7 bases. The CDR3, as DNA: TGTGCCTGGACCTCGACTAGCGGGAGAAGGAATGAGCAGTTCTTC. This gives the protein CAWTSTSGRRNEQFF. Drawing the rest from reference TRBV30 and TRBJ2-1, the complete variable domain is SQTIHQWPATLVQPVGSPLSLECTVEGTSNPNLYWYRQAAGRGLQLLFYSVGIGQISSEVPQNLSASRPQDRQFILSSKKLLLSDSGFYLCAWTSTSGRRNEQFFGPGTRLTVL.

V and J are TRBV3-1 (or the pseudogene TRBV3-2) and TRBJ2-7; 10 bases map to TRBD1. CDR1 and CDR2 from the germline V gene are LGHDT and YNNKEL (reference sequence). CDR3 length equals 14 residues. The J segment lost 7 bases and the V segment lost 4 bases, leaving 7 bases of the junction unmatched. The CDR3: CASSPPGQGLEQYF. The CDR3 bases are TGTGCCAGCAGCCCTCCGGGACAGGGGCTGGAGCAGTACTTC.

The rearrangement links TRBV5-6 to TRBJ1-2; TRBD1 aligns across 7 bases. The CDR3 spans 15 residues. The V gene's germline CDR1 is SGHDT and CDR2 YYEEEE. V shed 2 bases, J shed 4 bases, and the junction held 8 bases outside the gene matches. CDR3 in amino acids: CASSFSRDSPYGYTF. The DNA of the CDR3 is TGTGCCAGCAGCTTTTCCCGGGACAGCCCCTATGGCTACACCTTC.

In its sample, this clone was seen once. This chain uses TRBV27 with TRBJ2-7; no clear D. The length of the CDR3 is 13 residues. Trimming shortened V by 0 bases and J by 4 bases, and 7 bases separated the two germline ends. The V gene's germline CDR1 is MNHEY and CDR2 SMNVEV (reference sequence). The CDR3 coding sequence is TGTGCCAGCAGTTTATCGGAACGATACGAGCAGTACTTC. Translating it yields CASSLSERYEQYF.

The chain recombines TRBV5-5 with TRBJ1-2, with D hard to call. The CDR3 covers 16 residues. V lost 0 bases to trimming and J lost 8 bases, with 20 bases between them. Per germline, CDR1 SGHKS and CDR2 YYEKEE (reference sequence). CDR3 DNA sequence: TGTGCCAGCAGCTTGGGTGTGGGGAGTTTTTTAGGAGGCTACACCTTC. It specifies CASSLGVGSFLGGYTF.

The chain joins TRBV6-1 to TRBJ2-7; D may be TRBD1 or TRBD2 (6 bases each). Germline lookup yields CDR1 MNHNS and CDR2 SASEGT. The germline V and J ends were trimmed by 2 bases and 6 bases, with 14 bases remaining between them. There are 14 residues in the CDR3. The CDR3 spells CASSERGRGGEQYF. CDR3 DNA sequence: TGTGCCAGCAGTGAACGGGGCAGGGGAGGCGAGCAGTACTTC.

This clone was observed a single time. The rearrangement uses TRBV11-2 and TRBJ1-5; TRBD1 matches 10 bases. After removal of 6 bases from V and 7 bases from J, the junction contained 9 bases not matched to a gene. There are 15 residues in the CDR3. Germline V lookup: CDR1 SGHAT, CDR2 FQNNGV. The CDR3 spells CASSPGGQGNQPQHF. CDR3 bases: TGTGCCAGCAGTCCAGGGGGACAGGGGAACCAGCCCCAGCATTTT. Drawing the rest from reference TRBV11-2 and TRBJ1-5, the complete variable domain is EAGVAQSPRYKIIEKRQSVAFWCNPISGHATLYWYQQILGQGPKLLIQFQNNGVVDDSQLPKDRFSAERLKGVDSTLKIQPAKLEDSAVYLCASSPGGQGNQPQHFGDGTRLSIL.

The rearrangement joins TRBV7-9 to TRBJ2-2, with D uncertain. With 5 bases removed from V and 2 bases from J, the gap between germline ends came to 15 bases. Germline V CDR1 and CDR2: SEHNR, FQNEAQ (reference sequence). The CDR3 contains 16 residues. Written as DNA, the CDR3 is TGTGCCAGCAGCAGCTTTGGTCCTCCTAACACCGGGGAGCTGTTTTTT. Its translation is CASSSFGPPNTGELFF.

This chain uses TRBV19 with TRBJ2-7; D is unclear. CDR3 size: 15 residues. The germline CDR1 and CDR2 sequences are LNHDA and SQIVND (reference sequence). Trimming removed 0 bases at V and 2 bases at J, with 11 bases between. The CDR3 sequence: CASSIERTDPYEQYF. CDR3 in DNA: TGTGCCAGTAGTATAGAAAGGACGGATCCCTACGAGCAGTACTTC.

This rearrangement joins TRBV28 to TRBJ1-5, with a possible D match to TRBD1 (6 bases). This CDR3 has 13 residues. Trimming cost V 6 bases and J 9 bases, with 15 bases left between them. The germline gives CDR1 MDHEN, CDR2 SYDVKM. The CDR3 bases are TGTGCCAGCAGCACAGGGCGGCTATGGCCCCAGCATTTT. This translates into CASSTGRLWPQHF.

The J gene is TRBJ2-7, the V gene TRBV5-1; maybe TRBD2 (6 bases). The length of the CDR3 is 15 residues. Trimming cost V 2 bases and J 5 bases, with 17 bases left between them. Germline CDR1 is SGHRS and CDR2 is YFSETQ. As DNA, the CDR3 is TGCGCCAGCAGCTTCATGGGCACGGGGGTGGACGAGCAGTACTTC. Translating it yields CASSFMGTGVDEQYF.

The V gene is TRBV19, the J gene TRBJ1-3; no reliable D call. The CDR3 loop spans 17 amino acids. The V gene lost 4 bases and the J gene lost 0 bases, with 16 bases spanning the gap. CDR1 is LNHDA, CDR2 SQIVND, per germline (reference sequence). The DNA of the CDR3 is TGTGCCAGTAGTAGAACTGGCGGGCACTTCTCTGGAAACACCATATATTTT. It translates to CASSRTGGHFSGNTIYF. The complete variable domain, with remaining parts taken from reference TRBV19 and TRBJ1-3, reads DGGITQSPKYLFRKEGQNVTLSCEQNLNHDAMYWYRQDPGQGLRLIYYSQIVNDFQKGDIAEGYSVSREKKESFPLTVTSAQKNPTAFYLCASSRTGGHFSGNTIYFGEGSWLTVV.

The count of this clone is one. The rearrangement uses TRBV18 and TRBJ1-3; 10 bases align to TRBD1. The CDR3 is 18 amino acids. Trimming removed 8 bases from V and 0 bases from J; junction bases left unmatched: 13. Germline-derived CDR1 and CDR2 are KGHSH and LQKENI. CDR3 in amino acids: CASRKGQGPLSSGNTIYF. The CDR3 coding sequence is TGTGCCAGCCGCAAGGGACAGGGGCCCCTAAGCTCTGGAAACACCATATATTTT.

This chain uses TRBV3-1 (or the pseudogene TRBV3-2) with TRBJ1-2; D not certain. The CDR3 sequence is 14 residues long. CDR1 is LGHDT and CDR2 is YNNKEL in the germline V gene (reference sequence). Between the trimmed V and J ends, which lost 1 base and 8 bases, there was a span of 14 bases. CDR3 nucleotide sequence: TGTGCCAGCAGCCAAGTATCAGGAGGCCTGGGCTACACCTTC. As protein: CASSQVSGGLGYTF.

The V gene is TRBV19, the J gene TRBJ1-5; 7 bases fit TRBD1. V gave up 3 bases and J gave up 6 bases; unmatched junction bases: 8. Germline CDR1 and CDR2: LNHDA and SQIVND (reference sequence). The CDR3 spans 15 residues. CDR3 in DNA: TGTGCCAGTAGTATTAACAGGGGTCGAGCTCAGCCCCAGCATTTT. Translation gives CASSINRGRAQPQHF.

This chain uses TRBV29-1 with TRBJ1-2; D ambiguous. Germline CDR1 and CDR2: SQVTM and ANQGSEA. V lost 0 bases and J 1 base, leaving 15 bases between the germline ends. The CDR3 has 16 residues. CDR3 bases: TGCAGCGTTGAAGATGGGTTAGGCTTGAGTAACTATGGCTACACCTTC. Protein sequence: CSVEDGLGLSNYGYTF.

The chain combines TRBV3-1 (or the pseudogene TRBV3-2) with TRBJ1-6; D is ambiguous. In germline, CDR1 is LGHDT, CDR2 YNNKEL (reference sequence). Trimming stripped 2 bases from V and 7 bases from J, with 12 bases between. The CDR3 contains 15 residues. The CDR3 here is CASSQPENQNSPLHF. CDR3 DNA sequence: TGTGCCAGCAGCCAACCGGAAAATCAAAATTCACCCCTCCACTTT.

This clone came up a few times. This chain links TRBV3-1 (or the pseudogene TRBV3-2) with TRBJ2-3; the D gene is possibly TRBD2 (6 bases). The CDR3 has 15 residues. Germline V CDR1 and CDR2: LGHDT, YNNKEL (reference sequence). Trimming took off 2 bases at V and 4 bases at J, with 13 bases between the two ends. DNA of the CDR3: TGTGCCAGCAGCCAATCGGGAGATCTTGCAGATACGCAGTATTTT. This gives the protein CASSQSGDLADTQYF.

The chain has TRBV5-1 and TRBJ1-2; no reliable D call. The CDR3 runs 16 residues. Between the trimmed V and J ends, which lost 4 bases and 3 bases, there was a span of 19 bases. Germline loops: CDR1 SGHRS, CDR2 YFSETQ. In nucleotides, the CDR3 is TGCGCCAGCAGCCGCCTAGCGGGATTATCGGACTATGGCTACACCTTC. Protein sequence: CASSRLAGLSDYGYTF.

This clone was found once. V is TRBV5-1 and J is TRBJ2-7, with 10 bases identical to TRBD1. Per the germline V gene, CDR1 is SGHRS and CDR2 is YFSETQ. The J segment lost 4 bases and the V segment lost 1 base, leaving 8 bases of the junction unmatched. The CDR3 has 16 residues. CDR3 sequence reads: CASSLFAGTGAYEQYF. Here the CDR3 DNA reads TGCGCCAGCAGCTTGTTTGCCGGGACAGGGGCGTACGAGCAGTACTTC. The complete variable domain, with remaining parts taken from reference TRBV5-1 and TRBJ2-7, reads KAGVTQTPRYLIKTRGQQVTLSCSPISGHRSVSWYQQTPGQGLQFLFEYFSETQRNKGNFPGRFSGRQFSNSRSEMNVSTLELGDSALYLCASSLFAGTGAYEQYFGPGTRLTVT.